A single count supports the clone carrying this T cell receptor (beta chain). What it binds is not known. Assay used: immunoSEQ multiplex PCR; TCRdb lists only in-frame clones, some missing. This table holds about 120,000 clones, just over 90% found once. This sample was included in a study of siplizumab effects on memory and regulatory T cells. The study's findings and limits: The naive T cell population seemed more diverse than memory cells and seemed a major contributor to the alloresponse. Siplizumab conditions gave an average of about 62% Treg-derived mappable alloreactive CD4+ clones, versus about 25% for controls. Sequences below about 10^-5 frequency were poorly captured. As a result, only a minor fraction of alloreactive clones mapped to unstimulated subsets.

This CDR3 has 12 residues. Trimming took 0 bases from V and 3 from J, leaving 4 bases between them. Looked up from germline, CDR1 is SGHRS and CDR2 is YFSETQ. Sample: non-Treg CD4+ T cells sorted from blood. J is TRBJ2-7 and V is TRBV5-1; no reliable D call. The clonotype was recovered from a human donor in good health. The CDR3 is CASSLDVYEQYF. The CDR3 DNA is TGCGCCAGCAGCTTGGACGTCTACGAGCAGTACTTC. Full variable domain (remainder filled in from reference TRBV5-1 and TRBJ2-7): KAGVTQTPRYLIKTRGQQVTLSCSPISGHRSVSWYQQTPGQGLQFLFEYFSETQRNKGNFPGRFSGRQFSNSRSEMNVSTLELGDSALYLCASSLDVYEQYFGPGTRLTVT.